The entry below describes one TCR beta chain. There is no known antigen for this receptor. No base quality values were provided; no much bigger clone lies one nucleotide off. The data belong to a study of blood T cell repertoires in COVID-19 (dated by TCRdb to between 2020 and 2021). With regard to the full study: Samples from collaborators originated in the United States, Italy and Spain and spanned both the acute and convalescent phases of COVID-19. The material from the prospective study consisted of cDNA or gDNA derived from T cells, B-cell-depleted T cells, or PBMCs. The dataset comprised deeply sampled blood TCRbeta repertoires from subjects exposed to, actively infected with, or recovered from COVID-19. A freely available public database, intended as a resource for researchers studying the immune response to SARS-CoV-2, is where the repertoires were released. Samples were obtained from the ongoing ImmuneRACE study (first 160 participants) and from over a thousand subjects provided by 6 global collaborators. Sample metadata almost always included a de-identified subject ID, COVID-19 status, age in years and sex. Where available, HLA class I and class II types were taken from metadata supplied by the sample provider and were not determined by assay-based typing. What the work shows at the level of the full study, not this receptor alone: Clinical and demographic metadata were provided uncurated, with the amount varying by source and participant.

TCRbeta CDR3 regions were amplified from genomic DNA by means of the immunoSEQ Assay, a bias-controlled multiplex PCR. Per the source publication's procedure: The number of nucleated cells in each sample was estimated by amplification of reference gene primers within the assay. To quantify the absolute abundance of each unique TCRbeta CDR3 rearrangement, sequence reads were collapsed and filtered. For each sample, productive Simpson clonality was calculated as the square root of Simpson's diversity index across productive rearrangements. TCRdb limited this immuneACCESS table to in-frame rearrangements with V and J called. A share of clones is missing; checked studies link under half to unresolved V genes, and the rest is unexplained. That table is the source of V, J and clone size, and D and trimming were worked out from the DNA. A total of roughly 53,000 clones appear in this sample, about 88% of them only once. Jointly, the top ten make up under 20% of the sample.

The collaborating institutions used their own protocols to collect whole blood in K2EDTA tubes. For TCRbeta analysis, collaborators shipped samples in one of three forms: frozen whole blood, isolated PBMCs, or DNA extracted from either of those sample types. Input material: peripheral blood. The source of this sequence is a man between 70 and 80 years old with active COVID-19.

The CDR3: CASSYAGVSPLHF. The sequence in DNA is TGTGCCAGCAGTTATGCAGGGGTGTCACCCCTCCACTTT. This chain joins TRBV12-3 or TRBV12-4 to TRBJ1-6; the best D guess is TRBD1, with 6 bases matching. Relative to germline, V is 4 bases shorter and J is 10 bases shorter, with 11 bases between their ends. Its CDR3 holds 13 amino acids, cysteine through phenylalanine. The CDR3 DNA has 39 bases and is translated from base 1.